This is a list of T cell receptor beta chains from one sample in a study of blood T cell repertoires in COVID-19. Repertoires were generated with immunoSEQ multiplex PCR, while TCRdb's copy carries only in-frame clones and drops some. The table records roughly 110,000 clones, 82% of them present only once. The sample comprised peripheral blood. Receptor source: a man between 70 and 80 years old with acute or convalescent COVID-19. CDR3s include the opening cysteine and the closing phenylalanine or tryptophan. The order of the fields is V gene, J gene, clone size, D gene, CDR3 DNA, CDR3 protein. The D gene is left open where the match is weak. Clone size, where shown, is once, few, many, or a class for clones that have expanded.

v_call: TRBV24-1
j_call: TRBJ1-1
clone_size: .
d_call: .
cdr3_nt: TGTGCCACCAGTGGAGGAAAGGGGACTGAAGCTTTCTTT
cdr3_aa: CATSGGKGTEAFF

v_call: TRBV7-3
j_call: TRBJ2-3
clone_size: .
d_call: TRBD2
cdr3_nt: TGTGCCAGCAGCCTAGGGGGACTAGCGGGAGTAACAGATACGCAGTATTTT
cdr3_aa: CASSLGGLAGVTDTQYF

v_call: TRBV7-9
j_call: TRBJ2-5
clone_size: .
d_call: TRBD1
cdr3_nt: TGTGCCAGCAGCTCACGACAGGGGTGGGAGACCCAGTACTTC
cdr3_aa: CASSSRQGWETQYF

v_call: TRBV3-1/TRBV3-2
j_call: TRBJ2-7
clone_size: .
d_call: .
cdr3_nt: TGTGCCAGCAGCAAATCAGCAGGGGCCGAGCAGTACTTC
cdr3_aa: CASSKSAGAEQYF

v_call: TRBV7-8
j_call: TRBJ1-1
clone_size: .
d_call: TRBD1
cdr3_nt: TGTGCCAGCAGCCCACGGGACAGGGGGAACACTGAAGCTTTCTTT
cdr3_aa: CASSPRDRGNTEAFF

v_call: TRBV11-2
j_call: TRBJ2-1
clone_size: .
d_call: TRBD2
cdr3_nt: TGTGCCAGCAGCTTAGGGGAGGGACTAGGTATCTACAATGAGCAGTTCTTC
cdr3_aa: CASSLGEGLGIYNEQFF

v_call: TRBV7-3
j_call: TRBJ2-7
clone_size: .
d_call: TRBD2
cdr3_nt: TGTGCCAGCGGCAGCGGGAGCCCCTACGAGCAGTACTTC
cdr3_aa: CASGSGSPYEQYF

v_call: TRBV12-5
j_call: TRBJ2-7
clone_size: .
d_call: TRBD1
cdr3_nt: TGTGCTAGTGCCCAGGGACAGGGGGCCCCCTACGAGCAGTACTTC
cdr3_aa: CASAQGQGAPYEQYF

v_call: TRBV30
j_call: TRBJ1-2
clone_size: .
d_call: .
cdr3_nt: TGTGCCTGGAGTGTAACCGGGGGATATGGCTACACCTTC
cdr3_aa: CAWSVTGGYGYTF

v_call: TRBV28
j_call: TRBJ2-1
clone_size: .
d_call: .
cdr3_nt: TGTGCCAGCAGCCCCGATGATGCGGGCGTCGTGTCCTACAATGAGCAGTTCTTC
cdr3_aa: CASSPDDAGVVSYNEQFF

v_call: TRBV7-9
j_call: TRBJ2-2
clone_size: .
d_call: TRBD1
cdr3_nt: TGTGCCAGCAGCTCCCGGACAGGGGCCAACGGGGAGCTGTTTTTT
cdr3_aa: CASSSRTGANGELFF

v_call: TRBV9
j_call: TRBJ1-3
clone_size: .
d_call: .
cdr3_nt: TGTGCCAGCAGCCGAGACCCGACAACGAAGACTGGAAACACCATATATTTT
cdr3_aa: CASSRDPTTKTGNTIYF

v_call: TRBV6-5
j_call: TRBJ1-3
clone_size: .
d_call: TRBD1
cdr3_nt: TGTGCCAGCAGGACAGGGGGCACCGGAAACACCATATATTTT
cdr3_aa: CASRTGGTGNTIYF

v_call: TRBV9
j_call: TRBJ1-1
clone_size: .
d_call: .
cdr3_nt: TGTGCCAGCCACCCGGGTCCGGGCACTGAAGCTTTCTTT
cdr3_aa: CASHPGPGTEAFF

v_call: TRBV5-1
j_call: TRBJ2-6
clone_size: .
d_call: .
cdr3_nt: TGCGCCAGCAGCTTGACCCTATCTGGGGCCAACGTCCTGACTTTC
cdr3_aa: CASSLTLSGANVLTF

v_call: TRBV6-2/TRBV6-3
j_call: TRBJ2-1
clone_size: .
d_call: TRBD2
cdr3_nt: TGTGCCAGCAGTTACTCTAGCGGGGGTACCTACAATGAGCAGTTCTTC
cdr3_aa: CASSYSSGGTYNEQFF

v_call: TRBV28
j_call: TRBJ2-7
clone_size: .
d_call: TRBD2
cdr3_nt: TGTGCCAGCAGTTTTGGACAAGCGGGAGTCGGCGAGCAGTACTTC
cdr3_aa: CASSFGQAGVGEQYF

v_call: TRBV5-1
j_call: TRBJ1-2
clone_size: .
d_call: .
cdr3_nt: TGCGCCAGCAGCTTGGCCGGGGGGCAGAGGGGCTACACCTTC
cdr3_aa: CASSLAGGQRGYTF

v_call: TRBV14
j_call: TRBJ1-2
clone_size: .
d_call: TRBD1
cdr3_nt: TGTGCCAGCAGCCAAGTGGCAGGGGGAACCTATGGCTACACCTTC
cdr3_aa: CASSQVAGGTYGYTF

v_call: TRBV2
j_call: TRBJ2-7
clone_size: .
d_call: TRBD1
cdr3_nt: TGTGCCAGCAGGAGACAGGGCTACGAGCAGTACTTC
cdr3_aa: CASRRQGYEQYF

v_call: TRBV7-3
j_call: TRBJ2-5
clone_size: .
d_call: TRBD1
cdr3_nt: TGTGCCAGCAGCTTAAACCCAGACAGGGGTCGAGAGACCCAGTACTTC
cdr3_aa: CASSLNPDRGRETQYF

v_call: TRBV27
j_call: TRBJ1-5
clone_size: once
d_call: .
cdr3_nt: TGTGCCAGCAGTTCGCGCCCAGCGGGGGGTTATCGCAATCAGCCCCAGCATTTT
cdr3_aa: CASSSRPAGGYRNQPQHF

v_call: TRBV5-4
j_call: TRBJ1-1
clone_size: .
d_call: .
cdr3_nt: TGTGCCAGCAGCTTTACGAGGAACACTGAAGCTTTCTTT
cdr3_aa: CASSFTRNTEAFF

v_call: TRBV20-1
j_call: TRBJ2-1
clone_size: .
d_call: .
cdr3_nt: TGCAGTGCTAGTAGCAGGTTCTACAATGAGCAGTTCTTC
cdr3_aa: CSASSRFYNEQFF

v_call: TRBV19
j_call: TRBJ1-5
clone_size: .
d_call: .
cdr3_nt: TGTGCCAGTAGCCCATCCCAGGGTAAGGGCAATCAGCCCCAGCATTTT
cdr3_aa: CASSPSQGKGNQPQHF

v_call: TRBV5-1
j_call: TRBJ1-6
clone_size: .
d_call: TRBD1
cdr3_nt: TGCGCCAGCAGCTTGGGTATTGGCAGGGGGACTTCACCCCTCCACTTT
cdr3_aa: CASSLGIGRGTSPLHF

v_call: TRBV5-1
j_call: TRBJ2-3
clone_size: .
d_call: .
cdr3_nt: TGCGCCAGCAGCACCCCAGCGGGAGATACGCAGTATTTT
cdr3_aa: CASSTPAGDTQYF

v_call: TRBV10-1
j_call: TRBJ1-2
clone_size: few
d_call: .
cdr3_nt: TGCGCCAGCAGTGATACTCTGAACTATGGCTACACCTTC
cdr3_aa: CASSDTLNYGYTF

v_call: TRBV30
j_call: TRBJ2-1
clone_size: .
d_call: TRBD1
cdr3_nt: TGTGCCTGGAGTATCGCCGGGACAGGGACTTACAATGAGCAGTTCTTC
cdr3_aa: CAWSIAGTGTYNEQFF

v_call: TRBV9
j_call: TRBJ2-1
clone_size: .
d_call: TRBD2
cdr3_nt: TGTGCCAGCAGCGGGACTGGGGGGCAGCGGGGGAATGAGCAGTTCTTC
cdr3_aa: CASSGTGGQRGNEQFF

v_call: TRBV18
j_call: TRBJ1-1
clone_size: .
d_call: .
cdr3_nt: TGTGCCAGCTCACCAAACGGGATGAACACTGAAGCTTTCTTT
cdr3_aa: CASSPNGMNTEAFF

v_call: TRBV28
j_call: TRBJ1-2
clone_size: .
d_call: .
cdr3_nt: TGTGCCAGCAGTTCCCTGGGGGGGCAGGACTATGGCTACACCTTC
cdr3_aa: CASSSLGGQDYGYTF

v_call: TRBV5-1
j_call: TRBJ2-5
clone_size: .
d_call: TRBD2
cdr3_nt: TGCGCCAGCAGCTTGTATTCGGGAGGCGAGACCCAGTACTTC
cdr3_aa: CASSLYSGGETQYF

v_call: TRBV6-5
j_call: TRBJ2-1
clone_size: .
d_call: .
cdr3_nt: TGTGCCAGCAGTTCCCTATTTAACAATGAGCAGTTCTTC
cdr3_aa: CASSSLFNNEQFF

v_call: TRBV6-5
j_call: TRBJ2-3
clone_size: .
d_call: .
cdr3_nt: TGTGCCAGCAGCTCGGGAGCTACGCAGTATTTT
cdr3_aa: CASSSGATQYF

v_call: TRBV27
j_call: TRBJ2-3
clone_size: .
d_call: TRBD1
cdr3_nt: TGTGCCAGCAGTCTCGCGCCTCAGGGGGCCGGGACAGATACGCAGTATTTT
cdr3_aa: CASSLAPQGAGTDTQYF

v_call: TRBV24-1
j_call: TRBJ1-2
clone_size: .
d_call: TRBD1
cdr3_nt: TGTGCCACCAGTGAGTCGGACAGGGGAAAGGATGGCTACACCTTC
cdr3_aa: CATSESDRGKDGYTF

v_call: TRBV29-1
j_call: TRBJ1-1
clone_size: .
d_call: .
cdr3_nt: TGCAGCGTCCGACAGCTGAACACTGAAGCTTTCTTT
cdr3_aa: CSVRQLNTEAFF

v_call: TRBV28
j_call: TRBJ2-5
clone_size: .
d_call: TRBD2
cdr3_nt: TGTGCCACCGCCCCCGGGGGGTCGAGAGAGACCCAGTACTTC
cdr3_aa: CATAPGGSRETQYF

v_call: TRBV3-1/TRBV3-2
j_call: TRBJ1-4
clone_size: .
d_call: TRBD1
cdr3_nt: TGTGCCAGCAGCCAACCCCGGACAGGGTTTAATGAAAAACTGTTTTTT
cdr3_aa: CASSQPRTGFNEKLFF

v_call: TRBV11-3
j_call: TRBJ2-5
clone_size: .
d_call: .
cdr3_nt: TGTGCCAGCAGCTTAAGCGGACAGACCCCGGAGACCCAGTACTTC
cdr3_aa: CASSLSGQTPETQYF

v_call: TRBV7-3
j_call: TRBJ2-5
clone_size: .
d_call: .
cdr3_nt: TGTGCCAGCAGCTTATTTACTAGTCGTGTCGAGACCCAGTACTTC
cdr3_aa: CASSLFTSRVETQYF

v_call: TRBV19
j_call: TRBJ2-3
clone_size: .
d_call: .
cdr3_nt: TGTGCCAGTAGTGATTCGGGAACAGATACGCAGTATTTT
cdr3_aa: CASSDSGTDTQYF

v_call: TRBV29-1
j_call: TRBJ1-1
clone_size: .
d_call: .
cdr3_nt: TGCAGCGGTGGACAGATGAACACTGAAGCTTTCTTT
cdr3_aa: CSGGQMNTEAFF

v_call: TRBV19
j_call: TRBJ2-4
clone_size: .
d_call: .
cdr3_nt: TGTGCCAGTACCACGGTATCTCTAGCCAAAAACATTCAGTACTTC
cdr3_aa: CASTTVSLAKNIQYF

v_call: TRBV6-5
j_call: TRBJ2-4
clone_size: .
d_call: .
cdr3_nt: TGTGCCAGCAGAGGAGGTTCGTTAGCCAAAAACATTCAGTACTTC
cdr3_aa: CASRGGSLAKNIQYF

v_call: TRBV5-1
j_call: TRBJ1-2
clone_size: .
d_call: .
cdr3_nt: TGCGCCAGCAGCTTGGATGGGGCGGGACTCTATGGCTACACCTTC
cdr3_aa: CASSLDGAGLYGYTF

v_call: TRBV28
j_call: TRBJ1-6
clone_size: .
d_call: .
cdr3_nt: TGTGCCAGCAGTTTACCTATCCAGGGGATAAATTCACCCCTCCACTTT
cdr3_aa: CASSLPIQGINSPLHF

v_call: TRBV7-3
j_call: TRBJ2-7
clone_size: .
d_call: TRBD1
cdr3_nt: TGTGCCAGCAGCCTCCAGGACAGGCCCACCTACGAGCAGTACTTC
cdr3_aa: CASSLQDRPTYEQYF

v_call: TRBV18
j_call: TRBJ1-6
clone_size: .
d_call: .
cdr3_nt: TGTGCCAGCTCACCACTATCGGGTTATAATTCACCCCTCCACTTT
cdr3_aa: CASSPLSGYNSPLHF